This T cell receptor (beta chain) was recovered during a study of tumor-infiltrating lymphocytes in oesophageal squamous cell carcinoma. Each CDR3 protein is one row after TCRdb ran MiXCR on the PCR reads. The table lists about 20,000 distinct CDR3 sequences, 40% of them singletons. Germline loops: CDR1 SGHAT, CDR2 FQNNGV. Trimming at V came to 5 bases and at J to 4 bases, leaving 8 bases not matched to a gene. This CDR3 region has 15 residues. The receptor's source is a male donor with esophageal squamous cell carcinoma. The chain uses TRBV11-2 and TRBJ2-3; 8 bases fit TRBD2. Sequenced input: blood. CDR3 sequence: CASSRLAGGADTQYF. CDR3 sequence (DNA): TGTGCCAGCAGCCGCCTGGCGGGAGGTGCAGATACGCAGTATTTT.